What follows are 11 T cell receptor beta chains derived from one specimen sequenced in a study of blood T cells in healthy people across ages. For the second PCR, which ran for about 7 to 12 cycles, a sample-barcoded 5' primer and a J-beta primer mix were used. Via MiXCR, TCRdb re-called the 5' RACE reads, giving one row per CDR3 protein. There are under 1,000,000 distinct CDR3 sequences in the sample; about half occur only once, and roughly 20% lies in the top ten. The sequenced sample consisted of blood. The receptors shown here come from a man older than 75 in good health.

The rearrangement uses TRBV28 and TRBJ2-3, with D perhaps TRBD2 (5 bases). Germline lookup yields CDR1 MDHEN and CDR2 SYDVKM. V shed 3 bases and J shed 0 bases, with 13 bases lying between them. This CDR3 is 16 amino acids long. The chain's CDR3 is CASSFLRESSTDTQYF. As DNA, the CDR3 is TGTGCCAGCAGTTTCCTTCGGGAATCTAGCACAGATACGCAGTATTTT. The full variable domain, its missing parts supplied by reference TRBV28 and TRBJ2-3, is DVKVTQSSRYLVKRTGEKVFLECVQDMDHENMFWYRQDPGLGLRLIYFSYDVKMKEKGDIPEGYSVSREKKERFSLILESASTNQTSMYLCASSFLRESSTDTQYFGPGTRLTVL.

The V gene is TRBV7-3, the J gene TRBJ2-1; TRBD1 matches at 12 bases. The CDR3 spans 17 residues. V gave up 5 bases and J gave up 7 bases; unmatched junction bases: 12. CDR1 is SGHTA, CDR2 FQGTGA, per germline. CDR3 sequence: CASSVLSGDRGPNEQFF. The CDR3 region has the DNA TGTGCCAGCAGCGTCCTCTCAGGGGACAGGGGGCCGAATGAGCAGTTCTTC.

This clonotype was seen a handful of times. The chain is built from TRBV3-1 and TRBJ2-3, with no clear D. The CDR3 spans 14 residues. Germline-derived CDR1 and CDR2 are LGHDT and YNNKEL (reference sequence). The V end lost 0 bases, the J end lost 6 bases, and 10 bases lay between the germline ends. DNA for the CDR3: TGTGCCAGCAGCCAAGATGTGGCGTCGGATACGCAGTATTTT. Its translation: CASSQDVASDTQYF.

This clonotype was detected only a few times. The chain links TRBV12-3 or TRBV12-4 to TRBJ2-2; D perhaps matches TRBD1 (5 bases). V was pared by 5 bases and J by 4 bases, with 14 bases between. This CDR3 contains 15 residues. The CDR3 DNA is TGTGCCAGCAGTGTCCTCTCAGGGTTCACCGGGGAGCTGTTTTTT. Amino acid sequence: CASSVLSGFTGELFF.

This clonotype has a single count. J is TRBJ1-1 and V is TRBV7-6; tentatively, D is TRBD1 (5 bases). Germline V CDR1 and CDR2: SGHVS, FNYEAQ. CDR3 length: 14 amino acids. The V and J ends lost 6 bases and 5 bases respectively, with 16 bases between them. In DNA, the CDR3 is TGTGCCAGCAGTCCCACCATGCAGGGAACTGAAGCTTTCTTT. Translating gives CASSPTMQGTEAFF.

This clonotype was observed a few times. The rearrangement joins TRBV20-1 to TRBJ2-7; 8 bases align to TRBD2. The V gene end was trimmed by 5 bases and the J gene end by 2 bases; junction bases not matched to a gene: 8. The germline CDR1 and CDR2 sequences are DFQATT and SNEGSKA (reference sequence). This CDR3 spans 14 amino acids. CDR3 sequence (DNA): TGCAGTGCTGTCAAGCGGGAGTTACCCTACGAGCAGTACTTC. It translates to CSAVKRELPYEQYF.

V gene TRBV11-3 combines with J gene TRBJ2-1; D call uncertain. Deletions cut 3 bases from V and 3 bases from J, with 6 bases between. This CDR3 spans 13 amino acids. CDR1 is SGHNT, CDR2 YENEEA, per germline. CDR3 loop: CASSLQVYNEQFF. The DNA of the CDR3 is TGTGCCAGCAGCTTGCAGGTCTACAATGAGCAGTTCTTC.

This chain uses TRBV6-6 with TRBJ1-6; weak D call: TRBD1 (5 bases). The CDR3 length is 13 residues. Germline assignment: CDR1 MNHNY and CDR2 SVGAGI (reference sequence). The V gene lost 8 bases and the J gene lost 7 bases, with 12 bases spanning the gap. For the CDR3, the DNA is TGTGCCAGCCGGGACGACAAAAATTCACCCCTCCACTTT. Its protein is CASRDDKNSPLHF.

The chain links TRBV10-3 to TRBJ2-6; D not resolved. This CDR3 contains 13 residues. CDR1 and CDR2 (germline): ENHRY, SYGVKD. The V and J ends lost 10 bases and 0 bases respectively, with 7 bases between them. CDR3 coding DNA: TGTGCCACATGGGCCTCTGGGGCCAACGTCCTGACTTTC. Its protein product is CATWASGANVLTF.

V and J are TRBV7-6 and TRBJ2-5, with D perhaps matching TRBD1 (6 bases). Germline values: CDR1 SGHVS, CDR2 FNYEAQ. V was shortened by 5 bases and J by 0 bases, with 19 bases between the two germline ends. The CDR3 runs to 17 residues. The DNA for the CDR3 is TGTGCCAGCAGCGCTACCGACAGGACCTTTCACCAAGAGACCCAGTACTTC. Translating it yields CASSATDRTFHQETQYF.

The gene calls are TRBV20-1 and TRBJ2-1; the D gene could be TRBD1 or TRBD2 (5 bases each). With 3 bases removed from V and 4 bases from J, the gap between germline ends came to 16 bases. The CDR3 totals 15 residues. Looked up from germline, CDR1 is DFQATT and CDR2 is SNEGSKA (reference sequence). The CDR3 region has the DNA TGCAGTGCTAGCGGAGCCGTCGGGGCTTACAATGAGCAGTTCTTC. Amino acids: CSASGAVGAYNEQFF.